The next 29 T cell receptor beta chains were all read from a single sample in a study of blood T cell repertoires in COVID-19. Sequencing used immunoSEQ multiplex PCR; TCRdb keeps in-frame clones, though not all of them. Among approximately 140,000 clones listed, roughly 85% were seen once. The source material was peripheral blood. These receptors were obtained from a man aged 60-69 years with acute or convalescent COVID-19.

The gene calls are TRBV3-1 (or the pseudogene TRBV3-2) and TRBJ2-5, with TRBD1 matching 7 bases. Germline V gene lookup returns CDR1 LGHDT and CDR2 YNNKEL (reference sequence). This CDR3 contains 15 residues. The J segment lost 4 bases and the V segment lost 1 base, leaving 6 bases of the junction unmatched. CDR3 amino acids: CASSQGGTAAETQYF. The CDR3 DNA sequence: TGTGCCAGCAGCCAAGGGGGGACAGCTGCAGAGACCCAGTACTTC.

This sequence joins TRBV28 and TRBJ1-1; 7 nucleotides align to TRBD1. Germline V gene sequence: CDR1 MDHEN, CDR2 SYDVKM. The CDR3 sequence is 15 residues long. Unmatched junction bases numbered 8, after V lost 6 bases and J lost 1 base. CDR3 nucleotides: TGTGCCAGCAGCTCACCGGGACAGCCGAACACTGAAGCTTTCTTT. Translation gives CASSSPGQPNTEAFF.

This clone was counted only a few times. The V and J genes are TRBV14 and TRBJ2-2, with D uncertain. V was cut by 3 bases and J by 5 bases, with 7 bases left in between. CDR1 SGHDN and CDR2 FVKESK come from the germline V gene. CDR3 length: 13 amino acids. The CDR3, as DNA: TGTGCCAGCAGCCAGAGATATACCGGGGAGCTGTTTTTT. It is translated as CASSQRYTGELFF. Full variable domain (rest looked up from reference TRBV14 and TRBJ2-2): EAGVTQFPSHSVIEKGQTVTLRCDPISGHDNLYWYRRVMGKEIKFLLHFVKESKQDESGMPNNRFLAERTGGTYSTLKVQPAELEDSGVYFCASSQRYTGELFFGEGSRLTVL.

The sample holds a few counts of this clone. The chain combines TRBV28 with TRBJ1-5; D call uncertain. The CDR3 spans 15 residues. Trimming took 5 bases from V and 2 from J, leaving 13 bases between them. Per the germline V gene, CDR1 is MDHEN and CDR2 is SYDVKM. CDR3 nucleotide sequence: TGTGCCAGCAGTCCCCGAGGAAGTGGCAATCAGCCCCAGCATTTT. Amino acid sequence: CASSPRGSGNQPQHF. Variable domain in full (rest from reference TRBV28 and TRBJ1-5): DVKVTQSSRYLVKRTGEKVFLECVQDMDHENMFWYRQDPGLGLRLIYFSYDVKMKEKGDIPEGYSVSREKKERFSLILESASTNQTSMYLCASSPRGSGNQPQHFGDGTRLSIL.

The table lists this clone with a count of one. V gene TRBV19 combines with J gene TRBJ1-1; 7 bases line up with TRBD1. V shed 7 bases, J shed 5 bases, and the junction held 10 bases outside the gene matches. The CDR3 is 14 residues long. Germline V gene sequence: CDR1 LNHDA, CDR2 SQIVND (reference sequence). Here the CDR3 reads CASTLGGRGTEAFF. CDR3 DNA: TGTGCCAGTACCCTAGGGGGCAGGGGTACTGAAGCTTTCTTT.

The gene calls are TRBV6-5 and TRBJ2-3; TRBD1 is a possible D gene (5 bases). This CDR3 is 14 amino acids long. The V end lost 6 bases, the J end lost 7 bases, and 17 bases lay between the germline ends. The germline gives CDR1 MNHEY, CDR2 SVGAGI. In DNA, the CDR3 is TGTGCCAGCAGGACAGAACTTACCATCCATACGCAGTATTTT. It yields the protein CASRTELTIHTQYF.

The chain combines TRBV27 with TRBJ1-2, with TRBD1 as a possible D gene (5 bases). The germline gives CDR1 MNHEY, CDR2 SMNVEV (reference sequence). Deletions cut 5 bases from V and 4 bases from J, with 11 bases between. This CDR3 contains 13 residues. CDR3 region: CASSPGGGYGYTF. CDR3 bases: TGTGCCAGCAGTCCCGGGGGGGGCTATGGCTACACCTTC.

V gene TRBV12-3 or TRBV12-4 combines with J gene TRBJ2-7, with 8 bases lining up with TRBD1. The trim removed 3 bases at V and 7 bases at J, leaving 5 bases unmatched. The CDR3 length is 13 residues. CDR3 sequence reads: CASSFAGGAEQYF. The CDR3, as DNA: TGTGCCAGCAGTTTTGCAGGGGGCGCGGAGCAGTACTTC.

The chain employs TRBV18 and TRBJ1-1, with 8 bases aligning to TRBD1. With V trimmed by 6 bases and J by 4 bases, 10 bases remained unmatched. The germline V gene has CDR1 KGHSH and CDR2 LQKENI. This CDR3 contains 15 residues. DNA of the CDR3: TGTGCCAGCTCCGCCCAGGGGGCTAGGGGCACTGAAGCTTTCTTT. Translation gives CASSAQGARGTEAFF.

The chain uses TRBV21-1 and TRBJ1-1. TRBV21-1 is recorded as a pseudogene. The CDR3 runs to 12 residues. CDR3 loop: CAIKGGSTEAFF. CDR3 nucleotide sequence: TGTGCTATCAAGGGGGGGAGCACTGAAGCTTTCTTT.

By share of the sample, this clone is medium-sized. J is TRBJ1-6 and V is TRBV6-5; perhaps TRBD1 as D (5 bases). Trimming cost V 5 bases and J 8 bases, with 10 bases left between them. This CDR3 is 13 amino acids long. In germline, CDR1 is MNHEY, CDR2 SVGAGI. The CDR3 region is CASSPGGYSPLHF. DNA for the CDR3: TGTGCCAGCAGTCCCGGGGGGTATTCACCCCTCCACTTT.

The CDR3: CASSLGLTVNQPQHF. The CDR3, as DNA: TGTGCCAGCAGCTTAGGATTAACGGTCAATCAGCCCCAGCATTTT. The chain joins TRBV7-2 to TRBJ1-5; D is unresolved. CDR1 is SGHTA and CDR2 is FQGNSA in the germline V gene. V was cut by 1 base and J by 3 bases, with 10 bases left in between. The CDR3 length is 15 residues.

J is TRBJ2-7 and V is TRBV28; the match to TRBD1 covers 8 bases. V dropped 1 base and J dropped 2; count of bases not matched to a gene: 1. Germline CDR1 reads MDHEN; CDR2 reads SYDVKM. The CDR3 sequence is 14 residues long. The CDR3 DNA reads as TGTGCCAGCAGTTTATCACAGGGGGCCTACGAGCAGTACTTC. Translated: CASSLSQGAYEQYF. The full variable domain, in which reference TRBV28 and TRBJ2-7 provide the parts outside the CDR3, is DVKVTQSSRYLVKRTGEKVFLECVQDMDHENMFWYRQDPGLGLRLIYFSYDVKMKEKGDIPEGYSVSREKKERFSLILESASTNQTSMYLCASSLSQGAYEQYFGPGTRLTVT.

J is TRBJ2-1 and V is TRBV11-2, with a possible D match to TRBD2 (6 bases). This CDR3 is 14 amino acids long. The V end lost 1 base, the J end lost 7 bases, and 11 bases lay between the germline ends. CDR1 is SGHAT and CDR2 is FQNNGV in the germline V gene. The CDR3 DNA follows: TGTGCCAGCAGCTTAGCCCCGACTAGGAATGAGCAGTTCTTC. Residues: CASSLAPTRNEQFF.

The chain has TRBV4-2 and TRBJ2-3; 9 nucleotides agree with TRBD2. The CDR3 runs to 18 residues. J gave up 2 bases and V 0 bases, and 9 bases lay outside the gene matches. Germline CDR1 is LGHNA and CDR2 is YNFKEQ. CDR3 in amino acids: CASSQDPAGGHYTDTQYF. The CDR3 bases are TGTGCCAGCAGCCAAGATCCAGCGGGAGGACACTACACAGATACGCAGTATTTT.

The chain links TRBV28 to TRBJ1-5; D remains ambiguous. The V end was cut by 6 bases, the J end by 10 bases, with 13 bases between. The CDR3 runs to 12 residues. In germline, CDR1 is MDHEN, CDR2 SYDVKM. CDR3 loop: CASRLTGSPQHF. Here the CDR3 DNA reads TGTGCCAGCAGATTAACGGGATCCCCCCAGCATTTT.

This clone was detected once. The chain recombines TRBV28 with TRBJ1-1, with TRBD1 matching over 9 bases. The CDR3 covers 15 residues. Trimming took 7 bases from V and 6 from J; bases not matched to a gene: 12. The germline CDR1 and CDR2 sequences are MDHEN and SYDVKM. The CDR3 nucleotides are TGTGCCAGCATCCCCGGAGGGACAGGGTCACCTGAAGCTTTCTTT. Translated, it gives CASIPGGTGSPEAFF. Looking up the rest from reference TRBV28 and TRBJ1-1 gives the full variable domain: DVKVTQSSRYLVKRTGEKVFLECVQDMDHENMFWYRQDPGLGLRLIYFSYDVKMKEKGDIPEGYSVSREKKERFSLILESASTNQTSMYLCASIPGGTGSPEAFFGQGTRLTVV.

The chain links TRBV28 to TRBJ1-2, with 9 bases that match TRBD1. This CDR3 is built from 16 residues. The trim removed 6 bases at V and 4 bases at J, leaving 12 bases unmatched. Germline values: CDR1 MDHEN, CDR2 SYDVKM. CDR3 in amino acids: CASRLPTGGEGYGYTF. The CDR3 DNA follows: TGTGCCAGCAGGCTACCCACAGGGGGCGAAGGCTATGGCTACACCTTC.

Comments on this clone: The junction does not match germline at one end; this may be a read error. The chain couples TRBV7-7 to TRBJ2-2; 7 bases are a match to TRBD2. This CDR3 has 15 residues. The germline V gene encodes CDR1 SSHAT and CDR2 FNYEAQ (reference sequence). CDR3 sequence (DNA): TGTGCTAGCAGCTTAGGTCCTAGCGGAACCGGGGAGCTGTTTTTT. It codes for CASSLGPSGTGELFF.

This rearrangement joins TRBV6-5 to TRBJ1-2, with a tentative D call TRBD1 (5 bases). Germline V CDR1 and CDR2: MNHEY, SVGAGI. The CDR3 is 13 amino acids. Trimming cost V 5 bases and J 8 bases, with 15 bases left between them. Written as DNA, the CDR3 is TGTGCCAGCAGTCTCCGGCAGGGTGGGGGCTACACCTTC. Amino acids: CASSLRQGGGYTF.

The chain carries TRBV5-1 and TRBJ1-3; no definite D call. Deletions cut 0 bases from V and 2 bases from J, with 6 bases between. CDR3 size: 14 residues. From germline, CDR1 is SGHRS and CDR2 YFSETQ. The CDR3 region is CASSLGTTGNTIYF. The CDR3 nucleotides read TGCGCCAGCAGCTTGGGCACTACTGGAAACACCATATATTTT.

The chain employs TRBV9 and TRBJ1-1, with 7 bases fitting TRBD1. Germline-derived CDR1 and CDR2 are SGDLS and YYNGEE. The CDR3 covers 13 residues. Germline trimming cut 4 bases from V and 8 bases from J; bases unmatched to any gene: 8. The CDR3 coding sequence is TGTGCCAGCAGCCCCCGACAGGGAGAGGAAGCTTTCTTT. It translates to CASSPRQGEEAFF.

The chain is built from TRBV28 and TRBJ1-2; D perhaps matches TRBD1 (5 bases). The V gene's germline CDR1 is MDHEN and CDR2 SYDVKM. Between the trimmed V and J ends, which lost 11 bases and 7 bases, there was a span of 20 bases. The CDR3 is 13 amino acids. The CDR3 DNA sequence: TGTGCCGTTGACGTCGGAGGGGTTATTGGCTACACCTTC. Residues: CAVDVGGVIGYTF.

V and J are TRBV24-1 and TRBJ2-3; 9 bases agree with TRBD1. V dropped 2 bases and J dropped 2; count of bases not matched to a gene: 4. This CDR3 spans 16 amino acids. The germline V gene has CDR1 KGHDR and CDR2 SFDVKD. The DNA for the CDR3 is TGTGCCACCAGTGATTGGACAGGGGACTACACAGATACGCAGTATTTT. Its translation is CATSDWTGDYTDTQYF.

This clone was seen only a few times. The V gene is TRBV30, the J gene TRBJ2-7; perhaps TRBD2 as D (6 bases). Trimming stripped 4 bases from V and 7 bases from J, with 8 bases between. This CDR3 is 10 amino acids long. CDR1 and CDR2 from the germline V gene are GTSNPN and SVGIG (reference sequence). The CDR3 sequence is CAWKREEQYF. The CDR3 nucleotides are TGTGCCTGGAAACGGGAGGAGCAGTACTTC.

The chain recombines TRBV18 with TRBJ1-2; TRBD1 is a possible D gene (6 bases). V dropped 0 bases and J dropped 4 bases, with 9 bases sitting between them. The CDR3 has 14 amino acids. Germline assignment: CDR1 KGHSH and CDR2 LQKENI. The CDR3 sequence: CASSPPGQSYGYTF. The CDR3 DNA reads as TGTGCCAGCTCACCACCTGGACAGTCCTATGGCTACACCTTC. Full variable domain (rest looked up from reference TRBV18 and TRBJ1-2): NAGVMQNPRHLVRRRGQEARLRCSPMKGHSHVYWYRQLPEEGLKFMVYLQKENIIDESGMPKERFSAEFPKEGPSILRIQQVVRGDSAAYFCASSPPGQSYGYTFGSGTRLTVV.

This rearrangement joins TRBV25-1 to TRBJ1-5; D remains ambiguous. This CDR3 region has 14 residues. Trimming cost V 4 bases and J 1 base, with 8 bases left between them. The germline CDR1 and CDR2 sequences are MGHDK and SYGVNS. The CDR3 reads CASSATGSNQPQHF. CDR3 coding DNA: TGTGCCAGCAGTGCGACGGGGAGCAATCAGCCCCAGCATTTT.

The chain employs TRBV24-1 and TRBJ1-5; D perhaps matches TRBD1 (5 bases). Germline CDR1 and CDR2: KGHDR and SFDVKD. This CDR3 has 15 amino acids. With 9 bases removed from V and 4 bases from J, the gap between germline ends came to 18 bases. The CDR3 loop is CATGDGGPLNQPQHF. DNA of the CDR3: TGTGCCACCGGGGACGGGGGACCACTAAATCAGCCCCAGCATTTT.

This clone was detected only once. The genes are TRBV5-1 and TRBJ2-7; 7 bases line up with TRBD1. The CDR3 contains 15 residues. Per the germline V gene, CDR1 is SGHRS and CDR2 is YFSETQ. The J segment lost 6 bases and the V segment lost 0 bases, leaving 9 bases of the junction unmatched. CDR3 region: CASSLGGQLPGEQYF. The CDR3 region has the DNA TGCGCCAGCAGCTTGGGGGGACAGCTGCCCGGCGAGCAGTACTTC.